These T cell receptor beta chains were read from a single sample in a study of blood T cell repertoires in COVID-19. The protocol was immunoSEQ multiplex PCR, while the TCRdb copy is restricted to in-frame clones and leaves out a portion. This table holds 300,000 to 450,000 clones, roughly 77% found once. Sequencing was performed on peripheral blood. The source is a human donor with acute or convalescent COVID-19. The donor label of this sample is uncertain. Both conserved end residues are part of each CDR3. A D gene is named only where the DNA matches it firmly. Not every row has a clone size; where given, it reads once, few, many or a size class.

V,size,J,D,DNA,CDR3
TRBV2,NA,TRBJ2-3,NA,TGTGCCAGCAGGTCCTGGCAGGATACGCAGTATTTT,CASRSWQDTQYF
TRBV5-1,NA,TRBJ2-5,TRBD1,TGCGCCAGCAGCCTCCAGGGGGAAGAGACCCAGTACTTC,CASSLQGEETQYF
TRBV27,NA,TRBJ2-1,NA,TGTGCCAGTGGACTGGGCTCCTACAATGAGCAGTTCTTC,CASGLGSYNEQFF
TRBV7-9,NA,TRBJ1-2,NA,TGTGCCAGCAGTTGGGGGGAGACTAACTATGGCTACACCTTC,CASSWGETNYGYTF
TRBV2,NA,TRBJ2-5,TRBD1,TGTGCCAGCAGGAGGGACAGGGGGTTGGAGACCCAGTACTTC,CASRRDRGLETQYF
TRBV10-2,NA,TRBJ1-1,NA,TGCGCCAGCAGTGCCCCGGGGATGACTGAAGCTTTCTTT,CASSAPGMTEAFF
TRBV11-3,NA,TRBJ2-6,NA,TGTGCCAGCAGCTTAGGGCAGGGACATCCCTCTGGGGCCAACGTCCTGACTTTC,CASSLGQGHPSGANVLTF
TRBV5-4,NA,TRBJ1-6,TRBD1,TGTGCCAGCACCACAGGGGACCGTCTTAGGCCCCTCCACTTT,CASTTGDRLRPLHF
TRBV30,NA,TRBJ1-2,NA,TGTGCCTGGAGTGGACAAAGCTATGGCTACACCTTC,CAWSGQSYGYTF
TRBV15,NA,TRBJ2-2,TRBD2,TGTGCCACCAGCAGGGGACTAGCGGGGGACACCGGGGAGCTGTTTTTT,CATSRGLAGDTGELFF
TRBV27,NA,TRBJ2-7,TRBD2,TGTGCCAGCAGTTTAGTGGGGGTAGCGGGAGTTGACGAGCAGTACTTC,CASSLVGVAGVDEQYF
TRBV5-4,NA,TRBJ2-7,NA,TGTGCCAGCAGCCGGGACAACTCCTACGAGCAGTACTTC,CASSRDNSYEQYF
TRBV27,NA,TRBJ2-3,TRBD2,TGTGCCAGCAGTTTAGAGTCAGCGGGGGGTACGCAGTATTTT,CASSLESAGGTQYF
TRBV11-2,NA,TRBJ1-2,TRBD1,TGTGCCAGCAGCCCGGGACAGCGAACAACTAACTATGGCTACACCTTC,CASSPGQRTTNYGYTF
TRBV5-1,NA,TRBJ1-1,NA,TGCGCCAGCAGCTTGGGACCCCTAGAGAACACTGAAGCTTTCTTT,CASSLGPLENTEAFF
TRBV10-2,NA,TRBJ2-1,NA,TGCGCCAGCAGTGAGGATCCGGGGGGCCTCCAGTTCTTC,CASSEDPGGLQFF
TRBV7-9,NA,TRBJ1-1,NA,TGTGCCAGCAGCTTGGTACAGGGCCCGAACACTGAAGCTTTCTTT,CASSLVQGPNTEAFF
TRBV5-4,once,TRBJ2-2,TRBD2,TGTGCCAGCAGCTTGGGGGGACTAGCGGGTTCCACCGGGGAGCTGTTTTTT,CASSLGGLAGSTGELFF
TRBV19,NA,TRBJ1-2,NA,TGTGCCAGTACTATTGGGGGGGACTATGGCTACACCTTC,CASTIGGDYGYTF
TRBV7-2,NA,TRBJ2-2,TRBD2,TGTGCCAGCAGCCCCGTGACTAGCAACACCGGGGAGCTGTTTTTT,CASSPVTSNTGELFF
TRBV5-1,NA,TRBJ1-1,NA,TGCGCCAGCAGCTTGGCTAGGCCAGTGAACACTGAAGCTTTCTTT,CASSLARPVNTEAFF
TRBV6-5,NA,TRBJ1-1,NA,TGTGCCACCGAGAGGTACGGGATTGAAGCTTTCTTT,CATERYGIEAFF
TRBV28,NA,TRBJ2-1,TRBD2,TGTGCCAGCAGTATCGGGACTAGCGGGACGCATGAGCAGTTCTTC,CASSIGTSGTHEQFF
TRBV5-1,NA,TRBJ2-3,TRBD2,TGCGCCAGCAGCTTTGGCACGGCGGGAGTAGATACGCAGTATTTT,CASSFGTAGVDTQYF
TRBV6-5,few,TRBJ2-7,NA,TGTGCCAGCAAGCTGGAGGCCTTCTCCTACGAGCAGTACTTC,CASKLEAFSYEQYF
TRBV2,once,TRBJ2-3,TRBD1,TGTGCCAGCAGAAGGGGGCTGACAGATACGCAGTATTTT,CASRRGLTDTQYF
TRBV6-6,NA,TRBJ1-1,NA,TGTGCCAGCAGTACAGGGAGTCGGGAAGCTTTCTTT,CASSTGSREAFF
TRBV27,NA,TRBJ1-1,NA,TGTGCCAGCAGCCACACAAAGAACACTGAAGCTTTCTTT,CASSHTKNTEAFF